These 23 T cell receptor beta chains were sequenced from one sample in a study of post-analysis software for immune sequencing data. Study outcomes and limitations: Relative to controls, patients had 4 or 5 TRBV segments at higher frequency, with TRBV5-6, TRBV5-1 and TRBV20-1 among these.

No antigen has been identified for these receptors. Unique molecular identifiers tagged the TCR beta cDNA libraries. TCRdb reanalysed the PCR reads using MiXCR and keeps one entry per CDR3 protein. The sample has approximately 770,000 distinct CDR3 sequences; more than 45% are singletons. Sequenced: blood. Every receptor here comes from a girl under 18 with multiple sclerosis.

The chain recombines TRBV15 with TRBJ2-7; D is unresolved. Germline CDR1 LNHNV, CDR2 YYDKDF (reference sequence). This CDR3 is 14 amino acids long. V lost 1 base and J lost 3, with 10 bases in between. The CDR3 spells CATSRGARYYEQYF. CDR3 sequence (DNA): TGTGCCACCAGCAGAGGGGCCAGATACTACGAGCAGTACTTC.

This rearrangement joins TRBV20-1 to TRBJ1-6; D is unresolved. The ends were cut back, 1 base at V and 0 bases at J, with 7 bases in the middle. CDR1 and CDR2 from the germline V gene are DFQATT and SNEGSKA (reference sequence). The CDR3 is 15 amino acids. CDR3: CSARGRGSYNSPLHF. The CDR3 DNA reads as TGCAGTGCTAGAGGCCGGGGCTCCTATAATTCACCCCTCCACTTT.

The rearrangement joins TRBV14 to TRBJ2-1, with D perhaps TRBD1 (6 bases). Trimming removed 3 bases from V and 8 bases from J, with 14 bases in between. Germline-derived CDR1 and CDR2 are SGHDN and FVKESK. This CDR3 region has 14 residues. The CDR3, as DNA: TGTGCCAGCAGCCAGCAGGGGCCGAGGGATGAGCAGTTCTTC. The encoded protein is CASSQQGPRDEQFF.

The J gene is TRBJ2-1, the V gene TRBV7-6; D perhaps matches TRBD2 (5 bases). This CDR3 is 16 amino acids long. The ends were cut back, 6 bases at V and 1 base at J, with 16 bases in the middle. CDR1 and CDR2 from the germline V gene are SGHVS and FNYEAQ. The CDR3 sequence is CASSLRGRASYNEQFF. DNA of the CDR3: TGTGCCAGCAGTCTAAGAGGGCGAGCATCCTACAATGAGCAGTTCTTC.

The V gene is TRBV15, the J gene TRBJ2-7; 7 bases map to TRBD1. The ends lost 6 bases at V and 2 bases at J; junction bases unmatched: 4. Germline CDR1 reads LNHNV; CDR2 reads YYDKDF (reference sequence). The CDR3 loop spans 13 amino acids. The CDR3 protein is CATSDRVAYEQYF. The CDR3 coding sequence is TGTGCCACCAGTGACAGGGTGGCCTACGAGCAGTACTTC.

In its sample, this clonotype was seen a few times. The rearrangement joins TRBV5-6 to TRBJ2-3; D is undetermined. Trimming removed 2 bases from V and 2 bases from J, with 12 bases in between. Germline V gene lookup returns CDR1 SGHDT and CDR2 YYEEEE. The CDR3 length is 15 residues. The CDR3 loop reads CASSFGQRPTDTQYF. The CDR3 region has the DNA TGTGCCAGCAGCTTTGGTCAACGGCCCACAGATACGCAGTATTTT. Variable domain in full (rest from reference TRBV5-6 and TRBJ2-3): DAGVTQSPTHLIKTRGQQVTLRCSPKSGHDTVSWYQQALGQGPQFIFQYYEEEERQRGNFPDRFSGHQFPNYSSELNVNALLLGDSALYLCASSFGQRPTDTQYFGPGTRLTVL.

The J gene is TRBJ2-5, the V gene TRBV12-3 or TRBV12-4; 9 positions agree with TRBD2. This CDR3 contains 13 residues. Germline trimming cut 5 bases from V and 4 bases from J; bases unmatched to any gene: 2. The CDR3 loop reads CASSDSGRETQYF. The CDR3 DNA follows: TGTGCCAGCAGTGATAGCGGGAGAGAGACCCAGTACTTC.

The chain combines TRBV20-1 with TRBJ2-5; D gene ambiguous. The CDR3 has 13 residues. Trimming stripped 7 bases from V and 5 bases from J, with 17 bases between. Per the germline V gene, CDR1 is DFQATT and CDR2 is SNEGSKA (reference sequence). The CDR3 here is CSGTVGAGETQYF. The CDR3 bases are TGCAGTGGTACGGTAGGCGCCGGGGAGACCCAGTACTTC.

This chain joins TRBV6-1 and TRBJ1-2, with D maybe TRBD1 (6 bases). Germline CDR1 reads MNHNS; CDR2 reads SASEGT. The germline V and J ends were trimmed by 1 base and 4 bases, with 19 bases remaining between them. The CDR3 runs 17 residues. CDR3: CASSEDGGLKTTYGYTF. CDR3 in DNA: TGTGCCAGCAGTGAAGATGGGGGGCTAAAGACAACCTATGGCTACACCTTC.

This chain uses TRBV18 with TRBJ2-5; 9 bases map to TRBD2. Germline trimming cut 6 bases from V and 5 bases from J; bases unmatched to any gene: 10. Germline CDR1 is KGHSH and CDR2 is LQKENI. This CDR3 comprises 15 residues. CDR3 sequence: CASSRGLAEIETQYF. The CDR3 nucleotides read TGTGCCAGCTCCCGGGGACTAGCAGAGATCGAGACCCAGTACTTC. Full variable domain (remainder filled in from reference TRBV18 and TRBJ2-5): NAGVMQNPRHLVRRRGQEARLRCSPMKGHSHVYWYRQLPEEGLKFMVYLQKENIIDESGMPKERFSAEFPKEGPSILRIQQVVRGDSAAYFCASSRGLAEIETQYFGPGTRLLVL.

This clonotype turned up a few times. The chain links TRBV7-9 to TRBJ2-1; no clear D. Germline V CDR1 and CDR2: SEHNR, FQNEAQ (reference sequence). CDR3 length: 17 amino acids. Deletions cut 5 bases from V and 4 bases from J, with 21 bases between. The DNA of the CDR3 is TGTGCCAGCAGCCCACCATCCTCGGGCGCCTCGTACAATGAGCAGTTCTTC. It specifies CASSPPSSGASYNEQFF.

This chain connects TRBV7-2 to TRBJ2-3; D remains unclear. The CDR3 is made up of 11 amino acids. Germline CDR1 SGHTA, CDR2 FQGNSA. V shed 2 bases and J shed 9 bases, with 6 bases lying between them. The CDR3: CASSLSVTQYF. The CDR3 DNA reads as TGTGCCAGCAGCTTATCGGTCACGCAGTATTTT.

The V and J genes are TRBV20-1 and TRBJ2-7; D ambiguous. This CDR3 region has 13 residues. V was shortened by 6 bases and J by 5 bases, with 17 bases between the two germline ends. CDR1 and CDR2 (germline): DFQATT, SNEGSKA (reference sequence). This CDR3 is CSAPRAGPHEQYF. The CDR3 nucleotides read TGCAGTGCCCCCCGGGCAGGCCCCCACGAGCAGTACTTC.

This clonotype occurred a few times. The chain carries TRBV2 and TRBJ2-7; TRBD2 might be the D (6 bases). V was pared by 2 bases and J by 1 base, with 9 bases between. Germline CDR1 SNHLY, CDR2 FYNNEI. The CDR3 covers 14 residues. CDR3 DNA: TGTGCCAGCAGTGAAAGGCTAGCGTCCTACGAGCAGTACTTC. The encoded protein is CASSERLASYEQYF. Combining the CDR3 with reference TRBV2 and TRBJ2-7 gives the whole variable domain EPEVTQTPSHQVTQMGQEVILRCVPISNHLYFYWYRQILGQKVEFLVSFYNNEISEKSEIFDDQFSVERPDGSNFTLKIRSTKLEDSAMYFCASSERLASYEQYFGPGTRLTVT.

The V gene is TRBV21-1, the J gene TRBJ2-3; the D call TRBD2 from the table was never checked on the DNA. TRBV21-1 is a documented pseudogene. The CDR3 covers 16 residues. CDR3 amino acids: CASSKEEGEDTDTQYF. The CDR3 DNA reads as TGTGCCAGCAGCAAAGAGGAGGGAGAGGACACAGATACGCAGTATTTT.

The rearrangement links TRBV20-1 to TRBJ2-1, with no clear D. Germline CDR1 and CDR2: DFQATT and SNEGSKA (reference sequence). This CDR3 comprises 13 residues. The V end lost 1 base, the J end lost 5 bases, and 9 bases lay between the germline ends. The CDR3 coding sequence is TGCAGTGCTAGAGCGCCAACACACAATGAGCAGTTCTTC. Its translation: CSARAPTHNEQFF.

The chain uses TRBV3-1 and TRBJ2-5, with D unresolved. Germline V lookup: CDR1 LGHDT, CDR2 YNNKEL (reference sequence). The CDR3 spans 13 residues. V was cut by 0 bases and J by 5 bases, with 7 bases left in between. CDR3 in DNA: TGTGCCAGCAGCCAAGATGACGGGGAGACCCAGTACTTC. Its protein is CASSQDDGETQYF.

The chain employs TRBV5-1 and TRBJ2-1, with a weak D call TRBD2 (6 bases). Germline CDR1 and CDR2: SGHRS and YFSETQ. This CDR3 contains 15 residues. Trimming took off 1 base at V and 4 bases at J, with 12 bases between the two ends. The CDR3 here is CASSLRESAYNEQFF. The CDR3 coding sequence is TGCGCCAGCAGCTTGCGGGAGTCGGCATACAATGAGCAGTTCTTC.

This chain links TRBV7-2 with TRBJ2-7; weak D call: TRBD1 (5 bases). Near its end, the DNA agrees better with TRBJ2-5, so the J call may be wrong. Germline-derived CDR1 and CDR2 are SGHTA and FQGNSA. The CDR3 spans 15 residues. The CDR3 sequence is CASSLFSARAETQYF. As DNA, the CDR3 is TGTGCCAGCAGCTTATTCTCCGCCAGGGCGGAGACCCAGTACTTC.

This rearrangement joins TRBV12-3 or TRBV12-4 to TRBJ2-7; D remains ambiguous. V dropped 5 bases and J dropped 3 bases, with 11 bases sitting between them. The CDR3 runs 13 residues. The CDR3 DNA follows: TGTGCCAGCAGTCTCAAGGCCAACTACGAGCAGTACTTC. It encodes CASSLKANYEQYF.

The CDR3: CASSSQGHLAKNIQYF. CDR3 nucleotides: TGTGCCAGCAGCTCACAGGGACACCTAGCCAAAAACATTCAGTACTTC. V is TRBV13 and J is TRBJ2-4; possible D gene TRBD1, 6 bases. Trimming took off 4 bases at V and 0 bases at J, with 13 bases between the two ends. Germline CDR1 and CDR2: PRHDT and FYEKMQ (reference sequence). The length of the CDR3 is 16 residues. The variable domain in full, completed from reference TRBV13 and TRBJ2-4, reads AAGVIQSPRHLIKEKRETATLKCYPIPRHDTVYWYQQGPGQDPQFLISFYEKMQSDKGSIPDRFSAQQFSDYHSELNMSSLELGDSALYFCASSSQGHLAKNIQYFGAGTRLSVL.

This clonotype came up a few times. The CDR3 reads CASSLWATTGNSYEQYF. The CDR3 nucleotides read TGCGCCAGCAGCTTGTGGGCGACGACAGGTAATTCCTACGAGCAGTACTTC. The rearrangement uses TRBV5-1 and TRBJ2-4; tentative D call: TRBD1 (6 bases). The DNA end is more similar to TRBJ2-7, so the J call may be wrong. Germline V gene lookup returns CDR1 SGHRS and CDR2 YFSETQ. The CDR3 extends over 17 amino acids.

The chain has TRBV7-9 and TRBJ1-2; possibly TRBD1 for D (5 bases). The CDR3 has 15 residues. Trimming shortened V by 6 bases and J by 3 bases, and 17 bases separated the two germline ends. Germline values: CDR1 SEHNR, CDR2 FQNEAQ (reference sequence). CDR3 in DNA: TGTGCCAGCAGAACCCTAGGGGACGTAGACTATGGCTACACCTTC. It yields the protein CASRTLGDVDYGYTF.